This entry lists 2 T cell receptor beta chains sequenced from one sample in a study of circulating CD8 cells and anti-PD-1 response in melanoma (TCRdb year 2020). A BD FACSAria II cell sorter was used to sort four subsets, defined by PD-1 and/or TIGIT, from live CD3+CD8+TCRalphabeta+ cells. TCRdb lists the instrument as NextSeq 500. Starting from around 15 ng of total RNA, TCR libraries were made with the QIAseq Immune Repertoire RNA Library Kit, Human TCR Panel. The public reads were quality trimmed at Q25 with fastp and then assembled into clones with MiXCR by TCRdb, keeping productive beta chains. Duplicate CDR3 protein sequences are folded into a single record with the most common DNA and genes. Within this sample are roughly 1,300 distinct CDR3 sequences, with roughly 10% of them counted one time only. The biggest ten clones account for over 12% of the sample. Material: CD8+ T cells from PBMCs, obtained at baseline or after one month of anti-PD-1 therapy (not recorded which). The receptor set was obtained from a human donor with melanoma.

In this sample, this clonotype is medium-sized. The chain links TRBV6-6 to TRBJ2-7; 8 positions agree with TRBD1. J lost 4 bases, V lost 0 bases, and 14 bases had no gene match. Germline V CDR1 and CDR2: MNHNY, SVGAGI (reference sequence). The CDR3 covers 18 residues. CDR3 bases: TGTGCCAGCAGTTACTCGAACAATTTCGGCAGGGGGCAATACGAGCAGTACTTC. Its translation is CASSYSNNFGRGQYEQYF.

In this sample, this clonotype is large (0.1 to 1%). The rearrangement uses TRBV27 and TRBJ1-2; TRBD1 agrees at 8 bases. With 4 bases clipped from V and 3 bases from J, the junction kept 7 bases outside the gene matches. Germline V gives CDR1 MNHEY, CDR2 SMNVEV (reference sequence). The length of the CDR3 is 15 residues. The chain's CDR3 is CASSSLQGVDYGYTF. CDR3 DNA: TGTGCCAGCAGTTCGCTACAGGGGGTGGACTATGGCTACACCTTC.